A single sample is the source of the 8 T cell receptor beta chains below, sequenced in a study of blood T cell repertoires in COVID-19. The repertoire was sequenced with immunoSEQ multiplex PCR; TCRdb's copy has only in-frame clones and lacks some. Of about 270,000 clones in the sample, approximately 91% were seen once. The sequenced sample was PBMCs or T cells enriched from blood (not recorded which). The receptors derive from a woman in her thirties or forties with acute COVID-19.

This clone was seen more than once but under ten times. The chain carries TRBV5-1 and TRBJ2-3; D remains unclear. Looked up from germline, CDR1 is SGHRS and CDR2 is YFSETQ. Between the trimmed V and J ends, which lost 4 bases and 8 bases, there was a span of 11 bases. This CDR3 is 12 amino acids long. In DNA, the CDR3 is TGCGCCAGCAGCGCCGCGGTCGGTACGCAGTATTTT. It translates to CASSAAVGTQYF.

The chain's CDR3 is CASSPGRIRRTQYF. DNA for the CDR3: TGTGCCAGCAGCCCAGGGCGGATCCGAAGGACGCAGTATTTT. The chain employs TRBV5-6 and TRBJ2-3; D might be TRBD1 (5 bases). V was clipped by 4 bases and J by 9 bases, with 18 bases between them. The germline CDR1 and CDR2 sequences are SGHDT and YYEEEE. The CDR3 loop spans 14 amino acids.

The chain joins TRBV7-9 to TRBJ2-1; a possible D gene is TRBD1 (6 bases). This CDR3 has 13 amino acids. The germline gives CDR1 SEHNR, CDR2 FQNEAQ (reference sequence). The V end lost 5 bases, the J end lost 7 bases, and 12 bases lay between the germline ends. In DNA form, the CDR3 reads TGTGCCAGCAGCCCTACAGGGTTGAATGAGCAGTTCTTC. This encodes CASSPTGLNEQFF.

The chain joins TRBV9 to TRBJ1-2; D gene uncertain. The CDR3 is made up of 11 amino acids. Trimming stripped 3 bases from V and 2 bases from J, with 2 bases between. CDR1 SGDLS and CDR2 YYNGEE come from the germline V gene. The CDR3 DNA follows: TGTGCCAGCAGCGCGAACTATGGCTACACCTTC. It specifies CASSANYGYTF.

The gene calls are TRBV20-1 and TRBJ2-7; 10 bases are a match to TRBD1. The CDR3 is made up of 11 amino acids. Germline loops: CDR1 DFQATT, CDR2 SNEGSKA (reference sequence). J was trimmed by 12 bases and V by 5 bases; bases with no gene match: 7. The CDR3 DNA follows: TGCAGTGCTTCCGGGACAGGGGAGGCGTACTTC. Translation gives CSASGTGEAYF.

The rearrangement joins TRBV30 to TRBJ1-1; D is unclear. The CDR3 covers 14 residues. Trimming stripped 1 base from V and 4 bases from J, with 13 bases between. Germline CDR1 GTSNPN, CDR2 SVGIG (reference sequence). The CDR3 loop is CAWSGPVLATEAFF. CDR3 coding DNA: TGTGCCTGGAGTGGGCCGGTCCTAGCCACTGAAGCTTTCTTT.

The chain is built from TRBV3-1 (or the pseudogene TRBV3-2) and TRBJ2-1, with D tentatively TRBD2 (6 bases). V was shortened by 5 bases and J by 9 bases, with 11 bases between the two germline ends. CDR1 is LGHDT and CDR2 is YNNKEL in the germline V gene (reference sequence). This CDR3 region has 12 residues. CDR3 bases: TGTGCCAGCAGCGTGGCAGCGGGTGAGCAGTTCTTC. Residues: CASSVAAGEQFF.

The V gene is TRBV7-9, the J gene TRBJ1-4; TRBD1 matches 7 bases. CDR3 length: 16 amino acids. The V and J ends lost 2 bases and 6 bases, in that order; junction bases with no gene match: 9. Germline V gives CDR1 SEHNR, CDR2 FQNEAQ (reference sequence). Here the CDR3 DNA reads TGTGCCAGCAGCTTACGCATGAACAGGGGATATGAAAAACTGTTTTTT. This encodes CASSLRMNRGYEKLFF.